The 25 T cell receptor beta chains in this list originate from one sample, sequenced in a study of graft-versus-host responses after intestinal transplantation. The data were produced by immunoSEQ multiplex PCR, yet TCRdb's version contains in-frame clones alone and is incomplete. The sample yields under 50,000 clones, about nine tenths seen once. This specimen consisted of PBMCs, obtained just under 270 days after transplant. These receptors came from a human patient who received an intestinal transplant, so some T cells may come from the graft donor.

The CDR3 loop reads CASSYGAGSSYEQYF. CDR3 nucleotides: TGTGCCAGCAGTTATGGAGCGGGAAGCTCCTACGAGCAGTACTTC. The chain has TRBV6-5 and TRBJ2-7, with 7 bases that match TRBD2. The trim removed 3 bases at V and 0 bases at J, leaving 5 bases unmatched. The CDR3 has 15 amino acids. Germline CDR1 is MNHEY and CDR2 is SVGAGI.

The chain is built from TRBV14 and TRBJ2-1, with 7 nucleotides matching TRBD1. The CDR3 loop spans 17 amino acids. Per germline, CDR1 SGHDN and CDR2 FVKESK. The V gene end was trimmed by 1 base and the J gene end by 5 bases; junction bases not matched to a gene: 11. The CDR3 spells CASSQVLGGAAHNEQFF. CDR3 bases: TGTGCCAGCAGCCAAGTTTTAGGGGGCGCCGCCCACAATGAGCAGTTCTTC.

This clone occurred once. This chain connects TRBV7-9 to TRBJ1-2, with D possibly being TRBD1 (5 bases). Trimming left V 3 bases short and J 8 bases short, with 16 bases between. Per germline, CDR1 SEHNR and CDR2 FQNEAQ (reference sequence). The CDR3 is 14 residues long. CDR3 loop: CASSFGYRSLGYTF. The CDR3 coding sequence is TGTGCCAGCAGCTTTGGGTACAGGTCGTTGGGCTACACCTTC. Based on the CDR3 plus reference TRBV7-9 and TRBJ1-2, the full variable domain is DTGVSQNPRHKITKRGQNVTFRCDPISEHNRLYWYRQTLGQGPEFLTYFQNEAQLEKSRLLSDRFSAERPKGSFSTLEIQRTEQGDSAMYLCASSFGYRSLGYTFGSGTRLTVV.

The CDR3 region has the DNA TGCAGCGTTGGCCCCAGACAGGGGGTGGGTGGCTACACCTTC. Encoded protein: CSVGPRQGVGGYTF. The V gene is TRBV29-1, the J gene TRBJ1-2, with 9 bases identical to TRBD1. This CDR3 has 14 amino acids. The germline V gene has CDR1 SQVTM and CDR2 ANQGSEA. Germline trimming cut 4 bases from V and 7 bases from J; bases unmatched to any gene: 10.

V gene TRBV14 combines with J gene TRBJ2-3, with 12 bases that match TRBD2. The V gene's germline CDR1 is SGHDN and CDR2 FVKESK. After removal of 2 bases from V and 1 base from J, the junction contained 10 bases not matched to a gene. The CDR3 is 19 residues long. The CDR3 DNA reads as TGTGCCAGCAGCCAATTCAGGTCCAGACTAGCGGGAGGCACAGATACGCAGTATTTT. This encodes CASSQFRSRLAGGTDTQYF.

The chain employs TRBV6-5 and TRBJ2-3; D is undetermined. CDR1 is MNHEY and CDR2 is SVGAGI in the germline V gene. Trimming removed 4 bases from V and 0 bases from J, with 2 bases in between. The CDR3 loop spans 12 amino acids. The CDR3 DNA reads as TGTGCCAGCAGTTCAAGCACAGATACGCAGTATTTT. Its translation is CASSSSTDTQYF.

Here the CDR3 DNA reads TGCGCCAGCAGCCCGGGGGGCCAGGGGGTTGAAGCTTTCTTT. Translation gives CASSPGGQGVEAFF. The chain joins TRBV4-1 to TRBJ1-1; 7 bases match TRBD1. CDR1 and CDR2 from the germline V gene are MGHRA and YSYEKL. V lost 4 bases, J lost 7 bases, and 9 bases stayed unmatched. The length of the CDR3 is 14 residues.

The chain has TRBV7-6 and TRBJ1-2, with no clear D. Trimming cost V 5 bases and J 7 bases, with 17 bases left between them. The germline V gene has CDR1 SGHVS and CDR2 FNYEAQ. The CDR3 contains 14 residues. CDR3 in amino acids: CASSPGRSGRGYTF. The CDR3 nucleotides are TGTGCCAGCAGCCCCGGCAGGTCGGGTCGTGGCTACACCTTC.

The J gene is TRBJ1-1, the V gene TRBV2; D uncertain. CDR1 and CDR2 from the germline V gene are SNHLY and FYNNEI. Trimming left V 10 bases short and J 5 bases short, with 17 bases between. The CDR3 runs to 13 residues. The CDR3 is CANKIGQETEAFF. CDR3 nucleotide sequence: TGTGCCAACAAGATCGGGCAGGAGACTGAAGCTTTCTTT.

This clone ranks as medium-sized (0.01 to 0.1%). The chain joins TRBV20-1 to TRBJ1-1, with D hard to call. The CDR3 is made up of 10 amino acids. V was cut by 1 base and J by 6 bases, with 3 bases left in between. Germline loops: CDR1 DFQATT, CDR2 SNEGSKA (reference sequence). The CDR3 DNA follows: TGCAGTGCTAGAGGGCCTGAAGCTTTCTTT. Residues: CSARGPEAFF.

This sequence joins TRBV4-1 and TRBJ2-2; the match to TRBD2 covers 9 bases. This CDR3 region has 17 residues. The V gene end was trimmed by 1 base and the J gene end by 1 base; junction bases not matched to a gene: 4. Germline CDR1 MGHRA, CDR2 YSYEKL. This chain's CDR3 is CASSQAGSGGNTGELFF. CDR3 in DNA: TGCGCCAGCAGCCAAGCTGGTAGCGGGGGGAACACCGGGGAGCTGTTTTTT.

The chain recombines TRBV7-3 with TRBJ2-1; D unclear. Between the trimmed V and J ends, which lost 1 base and 0 bases, there was a span of 10 bases. The CDR3 totals 16 residues. Germline CDR1 SGHTA, CDR2 FQGTGA. CDR3 in amino acids: CASSLNPYSSYNEQFF. CDR3 in DNA: TGTGCCAGCAGCTTAAATCCCTATAGCTCCTACAATGAGCAGTTCTTC.

This clone was observed a handful of times. The V call is TRBV19, the J call TRBJ2-7; D might be TRBD2 (6 bases). CDR1 is LNHDA, CDR2 SQIVND, per germline (reference sequence). V lost 7 bases and J lost 0, with 16 bases in between. This CDR3 region has 15 residues. The CDR3 nucleotides read TGTGCCAGTAACCCCTCCCCGGGGGACTCCTACGAGCAGTACTTC. Translation gives CASNPSPGDSYEQYF.

J is TRBJ2-2 and V is TRBV10-2, with D possibly called TRBD1 or TRBD2 (5 bases each). The CDR3 has 17 residues. Per germline, CDR1 WSHSY and CDR2 SAAADI. The V and J ends lost 1 base and 0 bases respectively, with 12 bases between them. The CDR3 here is CASSEWGPSSNTGELFF. As DNA, the CDR3 is TGCGCCAGCAGTGAGTGGGGACCAAGCTCGAACACCGGGGAGCTGTTTTTT.

The chain uses TRBV10-2 and TRBJ2-5, with D uncertain. Per the germline V gene, CDR1 is WSHSY and CDR2 is SAAADI. The CDR3 has 13 amino acids. V was trimmed by 3 bases and J by 2 bases, leaving 7 bases between them. The CDR3 coding sequence is TGCGCCAGCAGTGAACTGAGACAAGAGACCCAGTACTTC. This gives the protein CASSELRQETQYF.

CDR3 coding DNA: TGTGCCAGCAGTGTTCTGGAGGCGAACACCGGGGAGCTGTTTTTT. As protein: CASSVLEANTGELFF. The rearrangement uses TRBV2 and TRBJ2-2; D may be TRBD2 (5 bases). The CDR3 spans 15 residues. V shed 4 bases and J shed 0 bases, with 9 bases lying between them. Germline CDR1 and CDR2: SNHLY and FYNNEI.

The chain recombines TRBV30 with TRBJ2-3; either TRBD1 or TRBD2 may fit D (5 bases each). Germline V lookup: CDR1 GTSNPN, CDR2 SVGIG (reference sequence). The V end was cut by 5 bases, the J end by 4 bases, with 19 bases between. The CDR3 consists of 15 residues. The CDR3 sequence is CAWSFPGPEADTQYF. CDR3 DNA sequence: TGTGCCTGGTCCTTTCCGGGACCCGAGGCAGATACGCAGTATTTT. Supplemented by reference TRBV30 and TRBJ2-3, the full variable domain reads SQTIHQWPATLVQPVGSPLSLECTVEGTSNPNLYWYRQAAGRGLQLLFYSVGIGQISSEVPQNLSASRPQDRQFILSSKKLLLSDSGFYLCAWSFPGPEADTQYFGPGTRLTVL.

This clone was detected only a few times. The chain employs TRBV10-3 and TRBJ1-3; D gene unclear. V dropped 0 bases and J dropped 4 bases, with 10 bases sitting between them. Germline CDR1 reads ENHRY; CDR2 reads SYGVKD. The CDR3 has 15 amino acids. CDR3 nucleotide sequence: TGTGCCATCAGTGAGTCAACGGTGAAAGGAAACACCATATATTTT. Residues: CAISESTVKGNTIYF.

The chain is built from TRBV4-1 and TRBJ2-3; D remains unclear. CDR1 is MGHRA, CDR2 YSYEKL, per germline. This CDR3 contains 12 residues. V lost 3 bases and J 4 bases, leaving 5 bases between the germline ends. CDR3 DNA sequence: TGCGCCAGCAGCCACCTGTCAGATACGCAGTATTTT. Translating it yields CASSHLSDTQYF.

The CDR3 reads CASSLESREAFF. For the CDR3, the DNA is TGTGCCAGCAGCTTAGAGAGCAGGGAAGCTTTCTTT. The chain carries TRBV7-9 and TRBJ1-1; D call uncertain. This CDR3 has 12 amino acids. The germline V gene has CDR1 SEHNR and CDR2 FQNEAQ (reference sequence). V lost 1 base to trimming and J lost 8 bases, with 8 bases between them.

J is TRBJ2-2 and V is TRBV4-1; 7 bases align to TRBD2. Unmatched junction bases numbered 0, after V lost 4 bases and J lost 1 base. The length of the CDR3 is 14 residues. Germline-derived CDR1 and CDR2 are MGHRA and YSYEKL. The CDR3: CASSLAGNTGELFF. In DNA, the CDR3 is TGCGCCAGCAGCCTAGCGGGGAACACCGGGGAGCTGTTTTTT.

V is TRBV5-1 and J is TRBJ1-2, with D unclear. Germline CDR1 SGHRS, CDR2 YFSETQ. The length of the CDR3 is 13 residues. V dropped 4 bases and J dropped 4 bases, with 11 bases sitting between them. The CDR3 nucleotides are TGCGCCAGCAGCCCCGAAGGTTCCTATGGCTACACCTTC. Residues: CASSPEGSYGYTF.

This chain uses TRBV4-1 with TRBJ2-4; 8 nucleotides line up with TRBD1. Germline V gives CDR1 MGHRA, CDR2 YSYEKL. The CDR3 covers 15 residues. The junction had 5 bases not matched to a gene; V was cut back by 1 base and J by 6 bases. The CDR3 region is CASSQADRGRNIQYF. The CDR3 DNA reads as TGCGCCAGCAGCCAAGCCGACAGGGGTAGAAACATTCAGTACTTC.

The chain is built from TRBV5-1 and TRBJ2-1; D might be TRBD1 or TRBD2, each matching 5 bases. This CDR3 contains 12 residues. CDR1 SGHRS and CDR2 YFSETQ come from the germline V gene. Trimming stripped 7 bases from V and 6 bases from J, with 11 bases between. CDR3 in DNA: TGCGCCAGCGGGGGAGCGGTCAATGAGCAGTTCTTC. Its protein is CASGGAVNEQFF. The full variable domain, with the rest looked up from reference TRBV5-1 and TRBJ2-1, is KAGVTQTPRYLIKTRGQQVTLSCSPISGHRSVSWYQQTPGQGLQFLFEYFSETQRNKGNFPGRFSGRQFSNSRSEMNVSTLELGDSALYLCASGGAVNEQFFGPGTRLTVL.

This chain uses TRBV14 with TRBJ1-2; D ambiguous. V lost 2 bases, J lost 4 bases, and 8 bases lay in between. This CDR3 is built from 13 residues. CDR1 is SGHDN, CDR2 FVKESK, per germline. The CDR3 here is CASSQNGGYGYTF. The CDR3, as DNA: TGTGCCAGCAGCCAAAATGGCGGCTATGGCTACACCTTC.